This TCR beta chain was recorded in a study of beta chain features in type 1 diabetes. Points from the study as a whole: Among patients with Type 1 diabetes, TCRB CDR3s were moderately but significantly shorter in every one of the four CD4+ subsets. Patients with type 1 diabetes showed fewer VDJ junction insertions and more deletions.

This clone was recorded a few times. Its specificity is not known. V dropped 1 base and J dropped 4; count of bases not matched to a gene: 3. Germline loops: CDR1 SGHTA, CDR2 FQGTGA. The CDR3 sequence is 15 residues long. As every portion of the isolated RNA was reverse transcribed, the sequencing read expressed TCRB transcripts. TCRdb keeps only in-frame clones here, not all; method: immunoSEQ multiplex PCR. The table includes roughly 150,000 clones, roughly 9% detected once. The chain recombines TRBV7-3 with TRBJ2-1; 8 bases align to TRBD2. The sequenced sample was central memory CD4+ T cells from blood. This TCR was recovered from a young woman with type 1 diabetes. This chain's CDR3 is CASSLIGTRYNEQFF. The CDR3 bases are TGTGCCAGCAGCTTAATTGGGACTAGATACAATGAGCAGTTCTTC.